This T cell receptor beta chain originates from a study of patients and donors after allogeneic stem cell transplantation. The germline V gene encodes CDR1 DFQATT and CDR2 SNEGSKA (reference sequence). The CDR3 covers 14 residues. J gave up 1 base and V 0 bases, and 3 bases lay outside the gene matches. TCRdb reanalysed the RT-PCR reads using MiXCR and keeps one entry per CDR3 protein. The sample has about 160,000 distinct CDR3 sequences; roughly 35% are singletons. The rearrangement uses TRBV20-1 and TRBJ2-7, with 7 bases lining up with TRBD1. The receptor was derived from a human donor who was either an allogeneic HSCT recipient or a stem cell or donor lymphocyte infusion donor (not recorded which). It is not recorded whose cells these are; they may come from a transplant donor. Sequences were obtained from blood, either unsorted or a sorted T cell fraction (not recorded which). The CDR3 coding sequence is TGCAGTGCTAGAGAGGCGACAGGGTCCTACGAGCAGTACGTC. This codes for CSAREATGSYEQYV.